The rows below give T cell receptor beta chains drawn from one sample of a study of blood T cell repertoires in COVID-19. Libraries were prepared by immunoSEQ multiplex PCR; TCRdb keeps only in-frame clonotypes and omits some of them. In the table there are roughly 500,000 clones, 70% to 90% of which are singletons. Sequences were obtained from PBMCs or T cells enriched from blood (not recorded which). These TCRs come from a woman aged 40 to 55 who had recovered from COVID-19. Each CDR3 is given with its conserved first and last residue. A D gene is named only where the DNA matches it firmly.

D | V | CDR3
TRBD2 | TRBV10-3 | CAISESGLAGTDTQYF
- | TRBV7-9 | CASSLAGVVNEQFF
- | TRBV7-8 | CASSLAVNDFYGYTF
TRBD2 | TRBV7-9 | CASSDPVVAGRAGEQFF
- | TRBV4-3 | CASSQEGGRGGGNTIYF
- | TRBV25-1 | CASSNPRNTIYF
- | TRBV4-3 | CASSPLAGGVDTQYF
- | TRBV24-1 | CATSGTYPQPQHF
TRBD1 | TRBV6-1 | CASSENPGQGGFYEQYF
- | TRBV29-1 | CSVRGREGRGYTF
- | TRBV10-2 | CASSRAISDYGYTF
TRBD2 | TRBV5-1 | CASSLGGGSGSTDTQYF
TRBD1 | TRBV20-1 | CSATTGNEQYF
- | TRBV11-3 | CASSLGPNYGYTF
TRBD2 | TRBV4-3 | CASSQSPGLAGGYSYEQYF
- | TRBV5-6 | CASSLGGLGGPSTDTQYF
- | TRBV20-1 | CSASEEGGYTF
- | TRBV5-1 | CASRSSGRNEKLFF
- | TRBV19 | CASSKDSGSGNTIYF
- | TRBV30 | CAFLGGSSANTGELFF
- | TRBV7-9 | CASRLTDTEAFF
TRBD2 | TRBV9 | CASSVGLAAATDTQYF
- | TRBV2 | CASSERRGPYFEQYF
- | TRBV18 | CASSPPGESNYGYTF
TRBD2 | TRBV7-8 | CASSLSGSSYNEQFF
- | TRBV15 | CATAIGADEQFF
TRBD1 | TRBV3-1/TRBV3-2 | CASSRQGGPHYEAFF
TRBD2 | TRBV19 | CASSSGRANNGELFF
TRBD1 | TRBV4-3 | CASSQESTGRGKLFF
- | TRBV27 | CASSFGRGNEKLFF
TRBD1 | TRBV10-1 | CASSGQEASGGNTEAFF
- | TRBV5-6 | CASSLVLSWSSGANVLTF
- | TRBV19 | CASSILVTLVNEKLFF
- | TRBV24-1 | CATIGAGNF
- | TRBV29-1 | CSVEKGLGTGELFF
TRBD1 | TRBV4-3 | CASSQDFNPGQGGQPQHF
TRBD1 | TRBV10-1 | CASSYRDRGSSYEQYF
TRBD1 | TRBV5-1 | CASRKAEGASEAFF
TRBD2 | TRBV6-5 | CASSYGTGTSGETQYF
TRBD1 | TRBV4-3 | CASSQDNPGGNSPLHF
TRBD1 | TRBV10-3 | CAISEMGQQANYGYTF
- | TRBV6-2/TRBV6-3 | CASSTTRGAPTGELFF
TRBD1 | TRBV2 | CASRNRGTEAFF
- | TRBV6-5 | CASRWTESTDTQYF
TRBD1 | TRBV5-6 | CASSLAPTGATEAFF